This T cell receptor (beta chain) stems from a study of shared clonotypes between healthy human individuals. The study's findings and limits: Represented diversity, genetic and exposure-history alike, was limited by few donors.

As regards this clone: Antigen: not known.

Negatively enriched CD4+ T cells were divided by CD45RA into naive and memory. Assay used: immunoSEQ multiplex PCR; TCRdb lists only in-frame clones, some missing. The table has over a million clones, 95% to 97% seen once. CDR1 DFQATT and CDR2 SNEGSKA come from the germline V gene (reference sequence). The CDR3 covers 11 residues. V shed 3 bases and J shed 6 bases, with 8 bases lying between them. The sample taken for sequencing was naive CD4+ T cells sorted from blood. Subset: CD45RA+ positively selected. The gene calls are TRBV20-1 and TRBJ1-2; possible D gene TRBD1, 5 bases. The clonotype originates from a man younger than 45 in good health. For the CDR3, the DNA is TGCAGTGCTAGTCACAGGCATGGCTACACCTTC. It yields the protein CSASHRHGYTF.